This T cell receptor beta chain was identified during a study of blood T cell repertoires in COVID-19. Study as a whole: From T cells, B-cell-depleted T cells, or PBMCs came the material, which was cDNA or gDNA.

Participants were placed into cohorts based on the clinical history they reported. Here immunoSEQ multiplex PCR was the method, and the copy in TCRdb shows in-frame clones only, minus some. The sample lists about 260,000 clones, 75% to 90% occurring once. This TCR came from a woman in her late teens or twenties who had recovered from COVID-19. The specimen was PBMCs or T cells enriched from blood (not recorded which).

The CDR3 nucleotides read TGTGCCAGCAGTTACTCCGGGACACCGAACACTGAAGCTTTCTTT. Its translation is CASSYSGTPNTEAFF. The chain has TRBV6-5 and TRBJ1-1; D is possibly TRBD1 (6 bases). Germline V gives CDR1 MNHEY, CDR2 SVGAGI. The CDR3 sequence is 15 residues long. The germline V and J ends were trimmed by 0 bases and 1 base, with 9 bases remaining between them.